The present T cell receptor beta chain was sequenced within a study of T cells in Graves' hyperthyroidism and ophthalmopathy. This clonotype was found many times. Its cognate antigen is unknown. Germline assignment: CDR1 MNHEY and CDR2 SVGEGT. The CDR3 covers 14 residues. Trimming at V came to 7 bases and at J to 7 bases, leaving 10 bases not matched to a gene. The source material, RNA transcripts, was used to amplify TCR beta CDR3 regions. During a first-round RT-PCR of the TCR CDR3, the HTBI primer set was used. TCRdb ran MiXCR on the multiplex PCR reads and lists one entry per CDR3 protein. The profile shows a few hundred thousand distinct CDR3 sequences, about 15% of them singletons. The study's findings and limits: Most thyroid clonotypes expanded above 0.001 were also detected in blood. Ophthalmopathy cases were set apart from stable hyperthyroidism by a 13 V-J model.

Participants, patients aged 18 to 65, had newly diagnosed hyperthyroidism with a duration under 2 months. Using around 10 ml of fresh peripheral blood, PBMCs were prepared. The chain links TRBV6-2 or TRBV6-3 to TRBJ1-5; 7 nucleotides line up with TRBD1. The sequencing sample was made of blood. The TCR originated in a woman aged 25 to 45 with Graves' hyperthyroidism. The CDR3 loop reads CASTRDSGSQPQHF. The DNA for the CDR3 is TGTGCCAGCACACGGGACAGTGGGAGCCAGCCCCAGCATTTT.